Listed here is a single T cell receptor (beta chain). Its antigen is not known. The DNA is omitted, as the CDR3 cannot be located on it reliably, and the CDR3 follows TCRdb's listing. The data were taken from a study of cytomegalovirus exposure and HLA in healthy donors. Study-level results: Highest at DRB1 and lowest at HLA-C, TCR association rates differed among HLA loci in a later analysis. Reports described diagnosis of cytomegalovirus status by the classifier as highly specific and sensitive. The productive fraction for most TCR beta V segments was about 87% or about 30% in an earlier analysis.

PCR amplification relied on 60 Vbeta primers (plus 13 Jbeta primers). Per the study methods: In a later analysis, of 80 million to 90 million unique beta chains, approximately 10 million appeared in at least two donors. The protocol was immunoSEQ multiplex PCR, while the TCRdb copy is restricted to in-frame clones and leaves out a portion. The DNA gave D and trimming, while V, J and clone size come from that table. The table has around 88,000 clones, around 74% seen once; the top ten hold about 7%. The germline V gene has CDR1 KGHSH and CDR2 LQKENI. Ends included, the CDR3 has 16 residues. The chain recombines TRBV18 with TRBJ2-5; TRBD2, as called in the table, went unchecked against the DNA. The specimen sequenced was PBMCs. The clonotype was recovered from a middle-aged man in good health and CMV-seropositive. CDR3 residues: CASSPPVSTSGETQYF.